This is a list of T cell receptor beta chains from one sample in a study of cytomegalovirus exposure and HLA in healthy donors. Sequencing used immunoSEQ multiplex PCR; TCRdb keeps in-frame clones, though not all of them. The table for this sample gives some 44,000 clones. What was sequenced was PBMCs. The receptors were sampled from a woman aged 30 to 39 in good health and CMV-seronegative. CDR3s include the opening cysteine and the closing phenylalanine or tryptophan. D genes are given only for firm matches.

j_call	d_call	v_call	cdr3_nt	cdr3_aa
TRBJ2-7	NA	TRBV7-9	TGTGCCAGCAGCTTAGCTTGGAGGGCCCCCTACGAGCAGTACTTC	CASSLAWRAPYEQYF
TRBJ1-1	NA	TRBV7-9	TGTGCCAGCAGCTTAGGGAGGGCAGAGTGGACGGACACTGAAGCTTTCTTT	CASSLGRAEWTDTEAFF
TRBJ2-1	NA	TRBV27	TGTGCCAGCAGTTATACCGGGACATTGAACAATGAGCAGTTCTTC	CASSYTGTLNNEQFF
TRBJ2-7	NA	TRBV7-8	TGTGCCAGCAGCTTAGCCCCGAAAGCCTCCTACGAGCAGTACTTC	CASSLAPKASYEQYF
TRBJ2-5	NA	TRBV10-2	TGCGCCAGCAGACTAGTGAGCGAGACCCAGTACTTC	CASRLVSETQYF
TRBJ1-1	TRBD1	TRBV27	TGTGCCAGCAGTTTTAGTGGACAGGGCGAAGCTTTCTTT	CASSFSGQGEAFF
TRBJ1-2	NA	TRBV30	TGTGCCTGGAGTGTCGGCGGCCTCTATGGCTACACCTTC	CAWSVGGLYGYTF
TRBJ1-5	NA	TRBV28	TGTGCCAGCAGTTGGACAGTTGGCAATCAGCCCCAGCATTTT	CASSWTVGNQPQHF
TRBJ2-3	NA	TRBV28	TGTGCCACAGGAGATACGCAGTATTTT	CATGDTQYF
TRBJ1-5	TRBD1	TRBV5-6	TGTGCCAGCAGCAGGACAACAGGGGGCCCGATACAGCCCCAGCATTTT	CASSRTTGGPIQPQHF
TRBJ1-2	NA	TRBV30	TGTGCCTGGAGTGCCGGAGGGGTTTACTATGGCTACACCTTC	CAWSAGGVYYGYTF
TRBJ2-7	NA	TRBV13	TGTGCCAGCAGCCCGAGGGGAGGGGGCTACGAGCAGTACTTC	CASSPRGGGYEQYF
TRBJ2-1	TRBD1	TRBV6-1	TGTGCCAGCAGGGACAGGTCCTACAATGAGCAGTTCTTC	CASRDRSYNEQFF
TRBJ2-1	TRBD2	TRBV25-1	TGTGCCAGCAGTCGCGGGCTAGCGGGAGCCTATGAGCAGTTCTTC	CASSRGLAGAYEQFF
TRBJ2-1	TRBD2	TRBV5-1	TGCGCCAGCAGCTTGGCTGGTAGCGGGAGAGTTTTGGATGAGCAGTTCTTC	CASSLAGSGRVLDEQFF
TRBJ1-1	TRBD1	TRBV5-1	TGCGCCAGCACCGAAACAGGGGTGGGAAGGGCTTTCTTT	CASTETGVGRAFF
TRBJ1-5	TRBD1	TRBV19	TGTGCCAGTAGTATCCGAGGACAGGGTAGTTTTAGCAATCAGCCCCAGCATTTT	CASSIRGQGSFSNQPQHF
TRBJ2-1	NA	TRBV4-1	TGCGCCAGCAGCCAAGGGTCCCTCCTATCCTACAATGAGCAGTTCTTC	CASSQGSLLSYNEQFF
TRBJ2-7	TRBD2	TRBV4-1	TGCGCCAGCAGCCATCTACTAGCGGGAGACTACGAGCAGTACTTC	CASSHLLAGDYEQYF
TRBJ1-2	TRBD1	TRBV6-5	TGTGCCAGCAGTCGCGGGACAGCCTTAGACTATGGCTACACCTTC	CASSRGTALDYGYTF
TRBJ2-2	NA	TRBV29-1	TGCAGCGCAGATACAGCGAACACCGGGGAGCTGTTTTTT	CSADTANTGELFF
TRBJ2-1	NA	TRBV4-1	TGCGCCAGCAGTCAAGATCACCTAAGGGGCAGTTACAATGAGCAGTTCTTC	CASSQDHLRGSYNEQFF
TRBJ1-4	NA	TRBV6-5	TGTGCCAGCAGTTCCCTTGGCAACAGGGAACTGTTTTTT	CASSSLGNRELFF
TRBJ2-3	NA	TRBV9	TGTGCCAGCAGCGCCAGAGGGTCTAGCACAGATACGCAGTATTTT	CASSARGSSTDTQYF
TRBJ2-5	TRBD2	TRBV7-2	TGTGCCAGCAGCCAGGGACTAGCGGGGCAAGAGACCCAGTACTTC	CASSQGLAGQETQYF
TRBJ2-5	NA	TRBV5-1	TGCGCCAGCAGTTCGGTAGAGACCCAGTACTTC	CASSSVETQYF
TRBJ1-5	TRBD1	TRBV4-2	TGTGCCAGCAGCCAAAGGACAGGAGATAGCAATCAGCCCCAGCATTTT	CASSQRTGDSNQPQHF
TRBJ2-7	NA	TRBV29-1	TGCAGCGCTACCAGGGAATACGAGCAGTACTTC	CSATREYEQYF
TRBJ1-1	NA	TRBV4-2	TGTGCCAGCAGCCAAGAACGTCAGATGAACACTGAAGCTTTCTTT	CASSQERQMNTEAFF
TRBJ1-2	NA	TRBV5-1	TGCGCCAGCCTAGATGACGCTTCACCAGGCTACACCTTC	CASLDDASPGYTF
TRBJ2-7	TRBD1	TRBV29-1	TGCAGCGTTGGGGACAGCTCCTACGAGCAGTACTTC	CSVGDSSYEQYF
TRBJ2-7	TRBD1	TRBV6-5	TGTGCCAGCATGAACAGGGGGAGTTCCTACGAGCAGTACTTC	CASMNRGSSYEQYF
TRBJ2-1	TRBD1	TRBV4-3	TGCGCCAGCAGCCAAACCGGGACAGGGGGCAATGAGCAGTTCTTC	CASSQTGTGGNEQFF